This TCR beta chain originates from a study of T cell responses to AZD1222 COVID-19 vaccine. Regarding the study as a whole: Among the donors, most were white British and more were female, and clonal diversity was possibly underestimated. Baseline serostatus was positive in only six or seven AZD1222 recipients.

Produced via immunoSEQ multiplex PCR; TCRdb's table is partial and in-frame only. The sample shows about 110,000 clones, around nine tenths of them seen only once. As to this clone: The antigen remains undetermined.

The CDR3 extends over 15 amino acids. Germline assignment: CDR1 ENHRY and CDR2 SYGVKD. Trimming took off 3 bases at V and 3 bases at J, with 14 bases between the two ends. This material consisted of peripheral blood, taken 28 days after the second AZD1222 dose. This TCR was recovered from an adult who received the AZD1222 COVID-19 vaccine. The chain has TRBV10-3 and TRBJ1-2, with a weak D call TRBD1 (5 bases). The CDR3 reads CAISDLLKTDYGYTF. As DNA, the CDR3 is TGTGCCATCAGTGACCTCTTAAAGACAGACTATGGCTACACCTTC.